Listed here is a single TCR beta chain. RNA transcripts were the source from which TCR beta CDR3 regions were amplified. HTBI-primed first-round RT-PCR preceded second-round multiplex PCR. TCRdb re-analysed the multiplex PCR reads in MiXCR, keeping a single row per CDR3 protein. The data contain some 1.1 million distinct CDR3 sequences, about two fifths of them singletons. V lost 8 bases and J lost 9; bases outside the gene matches: 9. Per the germline V gene, CDR1 is SNHLY and CDR2 is FYNNEI. The CDR3 consists of 14 residues. Patients were diagnosed from clinical symptoms, serum thyroxine, TRAb, thyroid ultrasound and orbital computed tomography. This sample was taken from a study of Graves' ophthalmopathy and Graves' hyperthyroidism.

The sequencing input was peripheral blood or thyroid tissue (not recorded which). The V and J genes are TRBV2 and TRBJ1-6; 8 bases map to TRBD1. The TCR was taken from an adult man with Graves' hyperthyroidism. CDR3 protein: CASVLDRGASPLHF. The CDR3 DNA sequence: TGTGCCAGCGTTCTCGACAGGGGAGCTTCACCCCTCCACTTT.